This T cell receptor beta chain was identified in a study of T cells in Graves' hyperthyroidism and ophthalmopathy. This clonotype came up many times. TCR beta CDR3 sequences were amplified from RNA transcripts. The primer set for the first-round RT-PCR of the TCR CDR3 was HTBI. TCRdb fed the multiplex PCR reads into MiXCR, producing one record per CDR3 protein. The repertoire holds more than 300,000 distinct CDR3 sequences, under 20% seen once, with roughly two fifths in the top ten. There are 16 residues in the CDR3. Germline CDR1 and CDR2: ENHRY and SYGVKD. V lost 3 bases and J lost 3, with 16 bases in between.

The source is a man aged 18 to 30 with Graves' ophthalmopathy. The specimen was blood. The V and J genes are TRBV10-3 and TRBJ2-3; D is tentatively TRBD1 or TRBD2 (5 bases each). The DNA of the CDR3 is TGTGCCATCAGTGAAAGGGGAGCAGGGTGGACAGATACGCAGTATTTT. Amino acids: CAISERGAGWTDTQYF.